What follows are 23 T cell receptor beta chains derived from one specimen sequenced in a study of OX40 agonist ivuxolimab in advanced cancers. Only in-frame clones appear in the TCRdb table, and some are missing; sequencing was by immunoSEQ multiplex PCR. The sample holds tens of thousands of clones, about 86% seen once. Sequenced here: CD4+ or CD8+ T cells sorted from blood, sampled in a trial of the OX40 agonist ivuxolimab. Receptors were obtained from an adult with an advanced solid tumor such as melanoma, head and neck, liver or kidney cancer.

The chain combines TRBV6-5 with TRBJ2-2; D uncertain. Germline V gene data show CDR1 as MNHEY and CDR2 as SVGAGI. V lost 5 bases and J 3 bases, leaving 10 bases between the germline ends. The CDR3 has 14 residues. The CDR3 is CASSDTGHTGELFF. CDR3 DNA: TGTGCCAGCAGTGATACGGGCCACACCGGGGAGCTGTTTTTT.

As regards this clone: Other DNA variants within this sample encode the same CDR3. The chain joins TRBV7-3 to TRBJ1-1, with TRBD1 matching 8 bases. Per the germline V gene, CDR1 is SGHTA and CDR2 is FQGTGA. J gave up 0 bases and V 3 bases, and 0 bases lay outside the gene matches. The CDR3 extends over 14 amino acids. Written as DNA, the CDR3 is TGTGCCAGCAGCTTGGACAGGGTGAACACTGAAGCTTTCTTT. Translation: CASSLDRVNTEAFF.

This clone was seen a single time. The chain carries TRBV12-2 and TRBJ2-7; the D call of TRBD1 is as the table states it, not checked on the DNA. TRBV12-2 is reported as a pseudogene. CDR3 size: 14 residues. The chain's CDR3 is CASRPQGKLCEQYF. In DNA, the CDR3 is TGTGCAAGTCGACCACAGGGGAAACTTTGCGAGCAGTACTTC.

The chain recombines TRBV6-6 with TRBJ1-3; D is uncertain. Trimming shortened V by 3 bases and J by 2 bases, and 8 bases separated the two germline ends. This CDR3 is 14 amino acids long. Germline V lookup: CDR1 MNHNY, CDR2 SVGAGI (reference sequence). This CDR3 is CASSYDLPGNTIYF. DNA of the CDR3: TGTGCCAGCAGTTATGATTTGCCTGGAAACACCATATATTTT.

V and J are TRBV7-2 and TRBJ2-7; no firm D call. The length of the CDR3 is 13 residues. The V end lost 1 base, the J end lost 6 bases, and 10 bases lay between the germline ends. Germline assignment: CDR1 SGHTA and CDR2 FQGNSA. The CDR3 sequence: CASSLELFTEQYF. Written as DNA, the CDR3 is TGTGCCAGCAGCTTAGAGTTGTTCACCGAGCAGTACTTC.

The chain couples TRBV11-2 to TRBJ2-1; perhaps TRBD2 as D (6 bases). The CDR3 has 16 amino acids. In germline, CDR1 is SGHAT, CDR2 FQNNGV. Trimming stripped 3 bases from V and 11 bases from J, with 23 bases between. This chain's CDR3 is CASSFSLDPPGGKQFF. The CDR3 DNA is TGTGCCAGCAGCTTTAGCCTGGACCCACCCGGCGGGAAGCAGTTCTTC.

This sequence joins TRBV7-9 and TRBJ2-5; no definite D call. The CDR3 runs 12 residues. Germline V gene sequence: CDR1 SEHNR, CDR2 FQNEAQ (reference sequence). V lost 5 bases, J lost 5 bases, and 9 bases lay in between. CDR3 amino acids: CASSLRTETQYF. The CDR3 DNA reads as TGTGCCAGCAGCCTCCGGACCGAGACCCAGTACTTC. The full variable domain, completed using reference TRBV7-9 and TRBJ2-5, is DTGVSQNPRHKITKRGQNVTFRCDPISEHNRLYWYRQTLGQGPEFLTYFQNEAQLEKSRLLSDRFSAERPKGSFSTLEIQRTEQGDSAMYLCASSLRTETQYFGPGTRLLVL.

The chain combines TRBV5-4 with TRBJ2-3; D remains ambiguous. The CDR3 runs to 15 residues. Between the trimmed V and J ends, which lost 5 bases and 2 bases, there was a span of 15 bases. CDR1 SGHNT and CDR2 YYREEE come from the germline V gene (reference sequence). CDR3 in amino acids: CASRSPTSLTDTQYF. CDR3 DNA sequence: TGTGCCAGCAGGTCCCCGACTTCGCTCACAGATACGCAGTATTTT. Combining the CDR3 with reference TRBV5-4 and TRBJ2-3 gives the whole variable domain ETGVTQSPTHLIKTRGQQVTLRCSSQSGHNTVSWYQQALGQGPQFIFQYYREEENGRGNFPPRFSGLQFPNYSSELNVNALELDDSALYLCASRSPTSLTDTQYFGPGTRLTVL.

The CDR3 nucleotides are TGTGCCAGCAGCCCAGCTCGCCGGGGGGACCCATACAATGAGCAGTTCTTC. Its protein is CASSPARRGDPYNEQFF. The V and J genes are TRBV7-2 and TRBJ2-1; 7 bases match TRBD2. The junction had 14 bases not matched to a gene; V was cut back by 5 bases and J by 4 bases. Germline-derived CDR1 and CDR2 are SGHTA and FQGNSA. This CDR3 spans 17 amino acids.

This clone was picked up a small number of times. Compared with germline, one end of the junction differs, possibly owing to a read error. The chain links TRBV7-2 to TRBJ1-1; 9 positions agree with TRBD1. Germline-derived CDR1 and CDR2 are SGHTA and FQGNSA. CDR3 length equals 17 residues. The CDR3: CASSLNPAGTGNPEAFF. The DNA for the CDR3 is TGTGCCAGCAGCTTAAATCCGGCGGGGACAGGGAACCCTGAAGCTTTCTTT. The whole variable domain, remainder taken from reference TRBV7-2 and TRBJ1-1, is GAGVSQSPSNKVTEKGKDVELRCDPISGHTALYWYRQSLGQGLEFLIYFQGNSAPDKSGLPSDRFSAERTGGSVSTLTIQRTQQEDSAVYLCASSLNPAGTGNPEAFFGQGTRLTVV.

The rearrangement uses TRBV7-6 and TRBJ2-1, with D uncertain. CDR1 and CDR2 from the germline V gene are SGHVS and FNYEAQ. The CDR3 has 14 residues. V was trimmed by 2 bases and J by 3 bases, leaving 8 bases between them. CDR3 amino acids: CASSLRLNYNEQFF. The CDR3 DNA is TGTGCCAGCAGCTTACGACTGAACTACAATGAGCAGTTCTTC.

This clone was recorded only once. J is TRBJ2-2 and V is TRBV28; 7 bases align to TRBD2. This CDR3 is built from 15 residues. With 7 bases clipped from V and 3 bases from J, the junction kept 8 bases outside the gene matches. Germline V gives CDR1 MDHEN, CDR2 SYDVKM. The CDR3 coding sequence is TGTGCCAGCAATGGCGGGAGAAGTGACACCGGGGAGCTGTTTTTT. It codes for CASNGGRSDTGELFF.

The CDR3 here is CASSLGAENTEAFF. Here the CDR3 DNA reads TGTGCCAGCAGCTTAGGGGCAGAGAACACTGAAGCTTTCTTT. The chain couples TRBV7-2 to TRBJ1-1; D is undetermined. From germline, CDR1 is SGHTA and CDR2 FQGNSA. The CDR3 is 14 residues long. Trimming removed 1 base from V and 1 base from J, with 7 bases in between.

This clone was seen a handful of times. The genes are TRBV6-4 and TRBJ2-5, with a weak D call TRBD1 (6 bases). V lost 3 bases to trimming and J lost 5 bases, with 10 bases between them. The CDR3 spans 13 residues. Germline-derived CDR1 and CDR2 are MRHNA and SNTAGT. The CDR3 nucleotides are TGTGCCAGCAGTGATAAGGACAGTGAGACCCAGTACTTC. It yields the protein CASSDKDSETQYF.

This clone showed up just once. V and J are TRBV7-9 and TRBJ2-3; 8 bases line up with TRBD2. In germline, CDR1 is SEHNR, CDR2 FQNEAQ (reference sequence). V was pared by 2 bases and J by 2 bases, with 3 bases of the junction left unmatched. The CDR3 is 15 amino acids. CDR3 in amino acids: CASSLTGGNTDTQYF. The CDR3 bases are TGTGCCAGCAGCTTAACGGGAGGGAACACAGATACGCAGTATTTT.

The chain has TRBV9 and TRBJ2-5; 7 bases map to TRBD2. The ends lost 0 bases at V and 2 bases at J; junction bases unmatched: 10. CDR3 length: 17 residues. Germline V lookup: CDR1 SGDLS, CDR2 YYNGEE. CDR3 loop: CASSVGSSGLGQETQYF. The CDR3 DNA reads as TGTGCCAGCAGCGTAGGGTCGTCTGGACTAGGTCAAGAGACCCAGTACTTC.

The CDR3 sequence is CASSTSGERSPLHF. Here the CDR3 DNA reads TGTGCCAGCTCCACCTCCGGGGAAAGGTCACCCCTCCACTTT. This rearrangement joins TRBV18 to TRBJ1-6; D is unresolved. CDR1 is KGHSH and CDR2 is LQKENI in the germline V gene. The CDR3 spans 14 residues. With 6 bases removed from V and 10 bases from J, the gap between germline ends came to 16 bases.

V and J are TRBV7-2 and TRBJ2-3; 8 bases match TRBD2. This CDR3 is built from 17 residues. In germline, CDR1 is SGHTA, CDR2 FQGNSA. Trimming cost V 7 bases and J 2 bases; bases outside gene matches: 14. CDR3 DNA sequence: TGTGCCAGCAACCGGGGGGGTAGCTGGCGTAACACAGATACGCAGTATTTT. It translates to CASNRGGSWRNTDTQYF.

The chain couples TRBV6-6 to TRBJ1-1, with no clear D. This CDR3 region has 12 residues. V lost 6 bases to trimming and J lost 4 bases, with 9 bases between them. The germline V gene encodes CDR1 MNHNY and CDR2 SVGAGI (reference sequence). In nucleotides, the CDR3 is TGTGCCAGCAGACGGGGATTCACTGAAGCTTTCTTT. It specifies CASRRGFTEAFF.

The rearrangement links TRBV6-5 to TRBJ1-1; TRBD1 might be the D (6 bases). This CDR3 has 13 residues. Trimming shortened V by 5 bases and J by 3 bases, and 10 bases separated the two germline ends. Germline CDR1 is MNHEY and CDR2 is SVGAGI. The CDR3 coding sequence is TGTGCCAGCAGTCTTCAGGGGTACACTGAAGCTTTCTTT. It specifies CASSLQGYTEAFF.

The chain joins TRBV21-1 to TRBJ2-7; TRBD2, the table's D call, lacks a check against the DNA. TRBV21-1 is reported as a pseudogene. There are 18 residues in the CDR3. The CDR3 sequence: CASSKGSPLAGVVYEQYF. CDR3 bases: TGTGCCAGCAGCAAAGGGAGCCCTCTAGCGGGAGTGGTCTACGAGCAGTACTTC.

The chain is built from TRBV18 and TRBJ2-7, with 7 bases aligning to TRBD1. Germline V gives CDR1 KGHSH, CDR2 LQKENI. V gave up 1 base and J gave up 5 bases; unmatched junction bases: 11. The CDR3 covers 16 residues. CDR3 amino acids: CASSPRPITGENEQYF. CDR3 nucleotides: TGTGCCAGCTCACCACGACCTATTACAGGGGAGAACGAGCAGTACTTC.

The gene calls are TRBV14 and TRBJ2-7; 11 bases agree with TRBD2. The germline gives CDR1 SGHDN, CDR2 FVKESK. Trimming cost V 4 bases and J 4 bases; bases outside gene matches: 3. The CDR3 has 14 amino acids. The CDR3 coding sequence is TGTGCCAGCAGCCGCGGGACTAGCGGTTACGAGCAGTACTTC. Its protein is CASSRGTSGYEQYF.